This is a list of T cell receptor beta chains from one sample in a study of blood T cells in healthy people across ages. TCRdb re-called the 5' RACE reads with MiXCR, one entry per CDR3 protein. The table has hundreds of thousands of distinct CDR3 sequences, under 25% seen once. The sequencing sample was made of blood. The receptors derive from a man between 70 and 80 years old in good health. Each CDR3 is given with its conserved first and last residue. A D gene is named only where the DNA matches it firmly. Clone size, where shown, is once, few, many, or a class for clones that have expanded.

D: .
J: TRBJ2-7
V: TRBV12-3/TRBV12-4
length: 13
size: many
CDR3: CASSLRGSHEQYF
DNA: TGTGCCAGCAGTTTACGTGGGAGCCACGAGCAGTACTTC

D: .
J: TRBJ2-1
V: TRBV6-6
length: 14
size: .
CDR3: CASSYQASNDEQFF
DNA: TGTGCCAGCAGTTACCAGGCTTCCAACGATGAGCAGTTCTTC

D: TRBD1
J: TRBJ2-5
V: TRBV9
length: 15
size: .
CDR3: CASSVDGTGGETQYF
DNA: TGTGCCAGCAGCGTAGACGGGACAGGCGGAGAGACCCAGTACTTC

D: .
J: TRBJ1-1
V: TRBV2
length: 16
size: many
CDR3: CASSEADRGYDTEAFF
DNA: TGTGCCAGCAGTGAAGCAGATCGGGGGTACGACACTGAAGCTTTCTTT

D: TRBD1
J: TRBJ2-1
V: TRBV12-3/TRBV12-4
length: 15
size: .
CDR3: CASTRYKDRGDEQFF
DNA: TGTGCCAGCACCCGATATAAAGACAGGGGGGATGAGCAGTTCTTC

D: .
J: TRBJ2-2
V: TRBV5-1
length: 16
size: .
CDR3: CASSLSSAANTGELFF
DNA: TGCGCCAGCAGCTTGTCCAGTGCCGCGAACACCGGGGAGCTGTTTTTT

D: .
J: TRBJ1-2
V: TRBV25-1
length: 11
size: few
CDR3: CASSEYDGYTF
DNA: TGTGCCAGCAGTGAATATGATGGCTACACCTTC

D: TRBD1
J: TRBJ2-1
V: TRBV24-1
length: 15
size: .
CDR3: CVTSDPNRGQLEQFF
DNA: TGTGTCACCAGTGATCCTAACAGGGGGCAGCTTGAGCAGTTCTTC

D: .
J: TRBJ2-3
V: TRBV20-1
length: 11
size: few
CDR3: CSARNTDTQYF
DNA: TGCAGTGCTAGAAACACAGATACGCAGTATTTT

D: TRBD1
J: TRBJ1-1
V: TRBV12-3/TRBV12-4
length: 13
size: few
CDR3: CASRGQLYTEAFF
DNA: TGTGCCAGCAGGGGACAGCTTTACACTGAAGCTTTCTTT

D: TRBD1
J: TRBJ2-7
V: TRBV28
length: 14
size: few
CDR3: CASSGTGKTYEQYF
DNA: TGTGCCAGCAGTGGGACAGGGAAAACCTACGAGCAGTACTTC

D: TRBD2
J: TRBJ2-3
V: TRBV2
length: 16
size: few
CDR3: CASRKSGLAVTDTQYF
DNA: TGTGCCAGCAGAAAGTCGGGACTAGCGGTAACAGATACGCAGTATTTT

D: TRBD1
J: TRBJ2-5
V: TRBV27
length: 16
size: .
CDR3: CASSPRRTGDFWEQYF
DNA: TGTGCCAGCAGTCCCCGGAGGACAGGGGACTTTTGGGAGCAGTACTTC

D: TRBD2
J: TRBJ2-1
V: TRBV3-1
length: 15
size: .
CDR3: CASTQVGREGNEQFF
DNA: TGTGCCAGCACCCAAGTTGGTCGGGAGGGCAATGAGCAGTTCTTC

D: .
J: TRBJ2-5
V: TRBV5-1
length: 13
size: few
CDR3: CASSLGATETQYF
DNA: TGCGCCAGCAGCTTGGGGGCCACGGAGACCCAGTACTTC

D: .
J: TRBJ1-5
V: TRBV6-2/TRBV6-3
length: 14
size: .
CDR3: CASSAGHEGQPQHF
DNA: TGTGCCAGCAGTGCTGGACACGAGGGTCAGCCCCAGCATTTT

D: .
J: TRBJ2-3
V: TRBV6-5
length: 17
size: .
CDR3: CASSYSISFSGTDTQYF
DNA: TGTGCCAGCAGTTACTCAATCTCGTTCTCAGGCACAGATACGCAGTATTTT

D: .
J: TRBJ1-1
V: TRBV29-1
length: 13
size: many
CDR3: CSVEERQNTEAFF
DNA: TGCAGCGTTGAAGAAAGGCAGAACACTGAAGCTTTCTTT

D: TRBD1
J: TRBJ2-7
V: TRBV6-5
length: 13
size: few
CDR3: CASGKDRGYEQYF
DNA: TGTGCCAGCGGGAAGGACAGGGGATACGAGCAGTACTTC

D: TRBD2
J: TRBJ2-1
V: TRBV7-9
length: 15
size: many
CDR3: CASSSGLAGHNEQFF
DNA: TGTGCCAGCAGCTCCGGACTAGCGGGTCATAATGAGCAGTTCTTC

D: .
J: TRBJ1-4
V: TRBV7-9
length: 14
size: .
CDR3: CASSLGQESEKLFF
DNA: TGTGCCAGCAGCTTGGGCCAAGAGTCGGAAAAACTGTTTTTT

D: TRBD1
J: TRBJ1-4
V: TRBV29-1
length: 13
size: .
CDR3: CSVSGTGNEKLFF
DNA: TGCAGCGTTTCCGGGACAGGGAATGAAAAACTGTTTTTT

D: TRBD2
J: TRBJ2-3
V: TRBV7-9
length: 15
size: few
CDR3: CASSWLAGVPDTQYF
DNA: TGTGCCAGCAGCTGGCTAGCGGGAGTACCCGATACGCAGTATTTT

D: .
J: TRBJ2-7
V: TRBV27
length: 15
size: .
CDR3: CASSFVGGARHEQYF
DNA: TGTGCCAGCAGTTTCGTTGGGGGGGCTCGTCACGAGCAGTACTTC

D: TRBD2
J: TRBJ2-1
V: TRBV20-1
length: 15
size: few
CDR3: CSARDGRGSRNEQFF
DNA: TGCAGTGCTAGAGATGGGCGCGGGAGTCGGAATGAGCAGTTCTTC

D: TRBD2
J: TRBJ2-5
V: TRBV29-1
length: 14
size: few
CDR3: CSVVEAGVEETQYF
DNA: TGCAGCGTTGTCGAAGCGGGAGTAGAAGAGACCCAGTACTTC

D: .
J: TRBJ1-4
V: TRBV15
length: 15
size: few
CDR3: CATSRGVAGAEKLFF
DNA: TGTGCCACCAGCAGAGGAGTAGCAGGGGCCGAAAAACTGTTTTTT

D: .
J: TRBJ2-5
V: TRBV10-3
length: 14
size: .
CDR3: CAISEVGARETQYF
DNA: TGTGCCATCAGCGAGGTCGGAGCCAGAGAGACCCAGTACTTC

D: TRBD2
J: TRBJ2-3
V: TRBV29-1
length: 15
size: .
CDR3: CSVERLAGNTDTQYF
DNA: TGCAGCGTTGAACGGTTAGCGGGCAACACAGATACGCAGTATTTT

D: TRBD1
J: TRBJ1-3
V: TRBV7-2
length: 15
size: .
CDR3: CASSPGTGGTNTIYF
DNA: TGTGCCAGCAGCCCTGGGACAGGGGGGACTAACACCATATATTTT

D: TRBD1
J: TRBJ1-2
V: TRBV6-5
length: 15
size: .
CDR3: CASSYRQGAADGYTF
DNA: TGTGCCAGCAGTTACAGACAGGGGGCTGCCGATGGCTACACCTTC

D: .
J: TRBJ1-5
V: TRBV12-3/TRBV12-4
length: 15
size: few
CDR3: CASSWDGNSNQPQHF
DNA: TGTGCCAGCAGTTGGGACGGAAATAGCAATCAGCCCCAGCATTTT

D: TRBD2
J: TRBJ2-4
V: TRBV7-2
length: 19
size: once
CDR3: CASSLDAASGQLAKNIQYF
DNA: TGTGCCAGCAGCTTAGATGCGGCTAGCGGCCAACTAGCCAAAAACATTCAGTACTTC

D: TRBD2
J: TRBJ2-7
V: TRBV7-9
length: 13
size: .
CDR3: CAGGSGLTYEQYF
DNA: TGTGCCGGCGGGAGCGGCCTAACCTACGAGCAGTACTTC

D: .
J: TRBJ1-1
V: TRBV28
length: 13
size: .
CDR3: CASMQGQKTEAFF
DNA: TGTGCCAGCATGCAGGGGCAGAAGACTGAAGCTTTCTTT

D: .
J: TRBJ2-7
V: TRBV27
length: 15
size: few
CDR3: CASSFVGASSYEQYF
DNA: TGTGCCAGCAGTTTCGTTGGCGCTAGCTCCTACGAGCAGTACTTC

D: TRBD2
J: TRBJ2-3
V: TRBV20-1
length: 15
size: .
CDR3: CSARGLAGVGDTQYF
DNA: TGCAGTGCTCGCGGACTAGCGGGAGTTGGAGATACGCAGTATTTT

D: .
J: TRBJ2-1
V: TRBV20-1
length: 15
size: .
CDR3: CSATQAVRPDNEQFF
DNA: TGCAGTGCTACCCAAGCGGTTCGTCCGGACAATGAGCAGTTCTTC

D: .
J: TRBJ1-6
V: TRBV7-2
length: 16
size: .
CDR3: CASSSTAGLPNSPLHF
DNA: TGTGCCAGCAGCTCAACAGCAGGACTCCCTAATTCACCCCTCCACTTT

D: TRBD1
J: TRBJ2-3
V: TRBV14
length: 15
size: .
CDR3: CASRQTGGPPDTQYF
DNA: TGTGCCAGCAGACAAACAGGGGGCCCGCCAGATACGCAGTATTTT

D: .
J: TRBJ2-7
V: TRBV20-1
length: 14
size: .
CDR3: CSAIGWKSSYEQYF
DNA: TGCAGTGCTATCGGTTGGAAGAGCTCCTACGAGCAGTACTTC

D: .
J: TRBJ2-1
V: TRBV14
length: 13
size: few
CDR3: CASSAQVYNEQFF
DNA: TGTGCCAGCAGCGCACAGGTTTACAATGAGCAGTTCTTC

D: .
J: TRBJ2-5
V: TRBV5-1
length: 15
size: few
CDR3: CASSSGTIVQETQYF
DNA: TGCGCCAGCAGCTCGGGGACGATAGTCCAAGAGACCCAGTACTTC